A single sample is the source of the 15 T cell receptor beta chains below, sequenced in a study of identical twins. MiXCR was run by TCRdb on the 5' RACE reads, yielding one entry per CDR3 protein. The sample holds some 760,000 distinct CDR3 sequences, 18% seen once. The data also belong to a second study, concerning T cells expressing NK-cell markers.

The sequenced material came from PBMCs. These receptors all stem from a woman younger than 30 in good health.

The table lists this clonotype with a few counts. CDR3 DNA sequence: TGTGCCAGCAGCCGTAGTAACTATGAGCAGTTCTTC. Protein sequence: CASSRSNYEQFF. The V call is TRBV12-3 or TRBV12-4, the J call TRBJ2-1; D remains unclear. CDR3 length equals 12 residues. The V and J ends lost 6 bases and 8 bases respectively, with 11 bases between them.

This chain joins TRBV18 and TRBJ2-5, with TRBD1 matching 9 bases. Germline loops: CDR1 KGHSH, CDR2 LQKENI. The CDR3 consists of 14 residues. V lost 3 bases and J lost 5; bases outside the gene matches: 4. The CDR3 is CASSPGQGWETQYF. CDR3 in DNA: TGTGCCAGCTCACCGGGACAGGGCTGGGAGACCCAGTACTTC.

This chain links TRBV29-1 with TRBJ2-5, with D perhaps matching TRBD2 (5 bases). The V end lost 5 bases, the J end lost 7 bases, and 17 bases lay between the germline ends. The CDR3 runs to 13 residues. CDR1 and CDR2 (germline): SQVTM, ANQGSEA. The CDR3 DNA reads as TGCAGCGTTAGGGCGGGTAGGAATGGGACCCAGTACTTC. Amino acid sequence: CSVRAGRNGTQYF.

The CDR3 DNA reads TGTGCCAGCTCACCAACATGGGACACTCGGAACACTGAAGCTTTCTTT. It yields the protein CASSPTWDTRNTEAFF. The rearrangement joins TRBV18 to TRBJ1-1; D is perhaps TRBD1 (6 bases). The germline gives CDR1 KGHSH, CDR2 LQKENI. This CDR3 contains 16 residues. V was cut by 2 bases and J by 1 base, with 14 bases left in between.

This clonotype showed up just a few times. The chain couples TRBV5-1 to TRBJ2-1; D not certain. Per the germline V gene, CDR1 is SGHRS and CDR2 is YFSETQ. The CDR3 extends over 14 amino acids. Trimming pared 0 bases from V and 9 bases from J, leaving 13 bases between. CDR3 residues: CASSLGAASGEQFF. CDR3 sequence (DNA): TGCGCCAGCAGCTTGGGGGCGGCGTCCGGTGAGCAGTTCTTC.

The chain combines TRBV20-1 with TRBJ2-7; TRBD1 matches at 10 bases. Germline CDR1 is DFQATT and CDR2 is SNEGSKA (reference sequence). J lost 0 bases, V lost 4 bases, and 3 bases had no gene match. This CDR3 region has 14 residues. Written as DNA, the CDR3 is TGCAGTGCTACCGGGACAGGGGTCTCCTACGAGCAGTACTTC. Encoded protein: CSATGTGVSYEQYF.

This clonotype was counted a few times. The chain joins TRBV20-1 to TRBJ2-1, with TRBD2 matching 9 bases. This CDR3 is built from 16 residues. The V gene end was trimmed by 3 bases and the J gene end by 1 base; junction bases not matched to a gene: 7. CDR1 and CDR2 from the germline V gene are DFQATT and SNEGSKA (reference sequence). For the CDR3, the DNA is TGCAGTGCTAGGAAAGTCCTAGCGGGATCCTACAATGAGCAGTTCTTC. The encoded protein is CSARKVLAGSYNEQFF.

V and J are TRBV21-1 and TRBJ2-4. TRBV21-1 is a recognized pseudogene. This CDR3 is built from 16 residues. In DNA, the CDR3 is TGTGCCAGCGGGGAAAAGAGAGTCGTGGCCAAAAACATTCAGTACTTC. It is translated as CASGEKRVVAKNIQYF.

This rearrangement joins TRBV6-5 to TRBJ1-1; 7 positions agree with TRBD1. V dropped 2 bases and J dropped 6; count of bases not matched to a gene: 3. This CDR3 comprises 13 residues. CDR1 is MNHEY and CDR2 is SVGAGI in the germline V gene. The CDR3 spells CASSYVRGSEAFF. As DNA, the CDR3 is TGTGCCAGCAGTTACGTCAGGGGGTCTGAAGCTTTCTTT.

In this sample, this clonotype turned up a few times. V and J are TRBV6-5 and TRBJ2-7, with a tentative D call TRBD1 (5 bases). In germline, CDR1 is MNHEY, CDR2 SVGAGI. V shed 2 bases and J shed 3 bases, with 11 bases lying between them. This CDR3 contains 14 residues. DNA for the CDR3: TGTGCCAGCAGTTACGCAGGGCAGGGCTACGAGCAGTACTTC. Encoded protein: CASSYAGQGYEQYF.

The chain recombines TRBV7-2 with TRBJ2-1, with TRBD2 identical over 13 bases. The CDR3 contains 15 residues. In germline, CDR1 is SGHTA, CDR2 FQGNSA. Trimming removed 5 bases from V and 9 bases from J; junction bases left unmatched: 7. The CDR3 bases are TGTGCCAGCAGCCTAGGACTAGCGGGAGATGTTGAGCAGTTCTTC. This gives the protein CASSLGLAGDVEQFF.

This clonotype was counted a few times. The genes are TRBV13 and TRBJ1-1; no clear D gene. Germline assignment: CDR1 PRHDT and CDR2 FYEKMQ (reference sequence). The germline V and J ends were trimmed by 3 bases and 0 bases, with 8 bases remaining between them. The CDR3 is 14 amino acids. CDR3 bases: TGTGCCAGCAGCTTCGGGAGTTTGAACACTGAAGCTTTCTTT. Translated, it gives CASSFGSLNTEAFF.

This clonotype appeared a few times. The rearrangement joins TRBV12-3 or TRBV12-4 to TRBJ2-2; 7 nucleotides agree with TRBD1. V lost 6 bases, J lost 0 bases, and 4 bases stayed unmatched. CDR3 length: 15 amino acids. As DNA, the CDR3 is TGTGCCAGCAGCCTGACAGGGACGAACACCGGGGAGCTGTTTTTT. Translating gives CASSLTGTNTGELFF.

The chain is built from TRBV20-1 and TRBJ1-2; TRBD1 agrees at 8 bases. The CDR3 runs 12 residues. CDR1 DFQATT and CDR2 SNEGSKA come from the germline V gene (reference sequence). Unmatched junction bases numbered 9, after V lost 7 bases and J lost 8 bases. The CDR3 coding sequence is TGCAGTGTCCCGCAGGGGGCGGACGGCTACACCTTC. Encoded protein: CSVPQGADGYTF.

This clonotype showed up many times. The rearrangement links TRBV29-1 to TRBJ1-1, with 7 bases aligning to TRBD1. The V gene's germline CDR1 is SQVTM and CDR2 ANQGSEA. V was pared by 6 bases and J by 5 bases, with 6 bases of the junction left unmatched. The length of the CDR3 is 12 residues. The CDR3 DNA sequence: TGCAGCGTGGGAGGGGGACAGACTGAAGCTTTCTTT. It yields the protein CSVGGGQTEAFF. The whole variable domain, remainder taken from reference TRBV29-1 and TRBJ1-1, is SAVISQKPSRDICQRGTSLTIQCQVDSQVTMMFWYRQQPGQSLTLIATANQGSEATYESGFVIDKFPISRPNLTFSTLTVSNMSPEDSSIYLCSVGGGQTEAFFGQGTRLTVV.